This is a list of T cell receptor beta chains from one sample in a study of shared clonotypes between healthy human individuals. Sequenced by immunoSEQ multiplex PCR; TCRdb stores in-frame clones only, minus some. The table includes more than 400,000 clones, over 70% detected once. Specimen: PBMCs. Source of these receptors: a woman aged 40 to 50 in good health. Some clones in this sample may be carry-over from other donors' samples. The CDR3 runs from the conserved cysteine through the conserved F or W. The D gene is left open where the match is weak. The size of a clone is reported for some rows only, either as once, few or many, or as a class for expanded clones.

cdr3_nt,cdr3_aa,v_call,d_call,clone_size,j_call
TGCGCCAGCAGCCCAGGGACTAGCGGGAGTCGGGAGCAGTTCTTC,CASSPGTSGSREQFF,TRBV5-1,TRBD2,.,TRBJ2-1
TGTGCCATCAGTGAGGGACAGGAGTCGGGAGAGACCCAGTACTTC,CAISEGQESGETQYF,TRBV10-3,TRBD1,.,TRBJ2-5
TGTGCCTGGAGGAGGCTCCTGTACAAAGAGGCCCAGTACTTC,CAWRRLLYKEAQYF,TRBV30,.,once,TRBJ2-5
TGCGCCAGCAGCGGTGGGACAGGGGCTTACAATGAGCAGTTCTTC,CASSGGTGAYNEQFF,TRBV5-1,TRBD1,once,TRBJ2-1
TGTGCCAGCAGCTTAGTAGCAGGGGGCAGTAGCAATCAGCCCCAGCATTTT,CASSLVAGGSSNQPQHF,TRBV11-3,TRBD1,.,TRBJ1-5
TGTGCCAGCATCAGAATTCAGCGGGCTTTGCCCTACGAGCAGTACTTC,CASIRIQRALPYEQYF,TRBV2,.,.,TRBJ2-7
TGTGCCAGCAGCTCCCGGGTACGACGGGTTAAAGGCAATCAGCCCCAGCATTTT,CASSSRVRRVKGNQPQHF,TRBV12-1,.,once,TRBJ1-5
TGTGCCAGCAGACTACAGGGAACTGAAGCTTTCTTT,CASRLQGTEAFF,TRBV6-6,.,.,TRBJ1-1
TGTGCCAGTAGTCGTGGAGGGGAGGAACGCTACACCTTC,CASSRGGEERYTF,TRBV19,.,.,TRBJ1-2
TGTGCCACCAGCTCAAGACGTGGGGTAGGGGTAGGGACCCCCACAGATACGCAGTATTTT,CATSSRRGVGVGTPTDTQYF,TRBV15,.,.,TRBJ2-3
TGTGCTAGTGGTTTGTCCCGGACTAGCGGGAGCAGCACCGGGGAGCTGTTTTTT,CASGLSRTSGSSTGELFF,TRBV12-5,TRBD2,.,TRBJ2-2
TGTGCCAGCAGCTCCCCAAATATACAGGGTTTGGACTTC,CASSSPNIQGLDF,TRBV11-2,.,.,TRBJ2-7
TGTGCCAGCAGCCCGTCGACTAGCGGTACGGCCGGGGAGCTGTTTTTT,CASSPSTSGTAGELFF,TRBV7-7,TRBD2,.,TRBJ2-2
TGTGCCAGCAGCCCAGACCTAATCAATGAGCAGTTCTTC,CASSPDLINEQFF,TRBV7-9,.,once,TRBJ2-1
TGCGCCAGCAGCCAGGGACAGCGCGATGAGCAGTTCTTC,CASSQGQRDEQFF,TRBV5-1,TRBD1,.,TRBJ2-1
TGTGCCAGCAGTTTAAGTGGGGGGCCAGTGAGGGGCTACACCTTC,CASSLSGGPVRGYTF,TRBV28,.,once,TRBJ1-2
TGTGCCAGCGCCCGTGGGCTCCAAGGTCAAGAGACCCAGTACTTC,CASARGLQGQETQYF,TRBV6-1,.,.,TRBJ2-5
TGCGCCAGCGCGACAGGGCTAACTAGCACAGATACGCAGTATTTT,CASATGLTSTDTQYF,TRBV5-1,TRBD1,.,TRBJ2-3
TGTGCCAGCAGCTCGGGCGGATTGGTTCAGAATGGCTACACCTTC,CASSSGGLVQNGYTF,TRBV5-6,.,.,TRBJ1-2
TGTGCCAGTAGGACACGCGATCAGCCCCAGCATTTT,CASRTRDQPQHF,TRBV19,.,.,TRBJ1-5
TGTGCTAGTGGCGCCGGGACAGGGTTTTCGAGCTCCTACAATGAGCAGTTCTTC,CASGAGTGFSSSYNEQFF,TRBV12-5,TRBD1,.,TRBJ2-1
TGCGCCAGCAGCTTGATGGGGGCTGGGGCCAACGTCCTGACTTTC,CASSLMGAGANVLTF,TRBV5-1,.,.,TRBJ2-6
TGTGCCAGCAGCCCCCGGGTTAGGACAGGGGAAGGGCTGGAGACCCAGTACTTC,CASSPRVRTGEGLETQYF,TRBV5-4,TRBD1,.,TRBJ2-5
TGTGCCAGCAGCCAAGGTGGGACAGGGGTCTTTAATGAGCAGTTCTTC,CASSQGGTGVFNEQFF,TRBV14,TRBD1,.,TRBJ2-1
TGCGCCAGCAGCTTGGTTGGGACAGGCTATGGAGACCCACGAGCTTTCTTT,CASSLVGTGYGDPRAFF,TRBV5-1,TRBD1,.,TRBJ1-1
TGTGCCATCAGTGGGAACAGGGTGGGGAACACTGAAGCTTTCTTT,CAISGNRVGNTEAFF,TRBV10-3,.,.,TRBJ1-1
TGTGCCAGCAGCCGGGACAGGGATCGCGAGCAGTACTTC,CASSRDRDREQYF,TRBV11-2,TRBD1,.,TRBJ2-7
TGTGCCAGTTCCGCCGGCGGGACCTATGGCTACACCTTC,CASSAGGTYGYTF,TRBV6-4,.,many,TRBJ1-2
TGCGCCAGCAGCAAGCGGGACTCCCCCGGGGGAAACATTCAGTACTTC,CASSKRDSPGGNIQYF,TRBV5-1,TRBD2,.,TRBJ2-4
TGTGCCAGCTCACCGGTAGGTAGCAATCAGCCCCAGCATTTT,CASSPVGSNQPQHF,TRBV18,.,.,TRBJ1-5
TGTGCCAGCAGCCTGCCCCCCCCTACCTACAATGAGCAGTTCTTC,CASSLPPPTYNEQFF,TRBV7-9,.,.,TRBJ2-1
TGTGCCAGCAGCGCAACCCTAGGCAATGAGCAGTTCTTC,CASSATLGNEQFF,TRBV9,.,.,TRBJ2-1
TGTGCCTGGAGATCGACAGGGATTAACTATGGCTACACCTTC,CAWRSTGINYGYTF,TRBV30,TRBD1,.,TRBJ1-2
TGTGCCTGGAGTGCAGGGCACACCGGTGAGCTGTTTTTT,CAWSAGHTGELFF,TRBV30,.,.,TRBJ2-2
TGTGCCAGCAGGGTCCAGGGGGCAGGCACAGATACGCAGTATTTT,CASRVQGAGTDTQYF,TRBV28,TRBD1,.,TRBJ2-3
TGTGCCTGGCTACCCCGAGGTTGGGGGGAAAAACTGTTTTTT,CAWLPRGWGEKLFF,TRBV30,.,.,TRBJ1-4
TGTGCCAGCGCCACAGGAATTAACTCGAACACCGGGGAGCTGTTTTTT,CASATGINSNTGELFF,TRBV11-3,.,.,TRBJ2-2
TGCGCCAGCAGTGATCGCTCGGGGGGCGCGGTTGAAAAACTGTTTTTT,CASSDRSGGAVEKLFF,TRBV10-2,.,.,TRBJ1-4
TGTGCCAGCAGCCAAGCATCGGGACGGGGGGGAGGCTACACCTTC,CASSQASGRGGGYTF,TRBV14,.,.,TRBJ1-2
TGTGCCAGCAGCCGTGGACAGGGCACAGATACGCAGTATTTT,CASSRGQGTDTQYF,TRBV7-3,TRBD1,many,TRBJ2-3
TGTGCCATCAGTGAGAGGGTATCGGACAAAAACATTCAGTACTTC,CAISERVSDKNIQYF,TRBV10-3,.,.,TRBJ2-4
TGTGCCAGCAGCTCCCGATTAGACAGGCAGAACACTGAAGCTTTCTTT,CASSSRLDRQNTEAFF,TRBV9,.,.,TRBJ1-1
TGTGCCAGCAGCCCAGCAGGACTTCAGGTGAACACTGAAGCTTTCTTT,CASSPAGLQVNTEAFF,TRBV5-4,.,few,TRBJ1-1
TGTGCCAGCAGTTTAAGTCAGGGCGGCTATGGCTACACCTTC,CASSLSQGGYGYTF,TRBV27,.,many,TRBJ1-2
TGTGCCAGCAGAAAAGGACCCGGACGGGCAGAGACCCAGTACTTC,CASRKGPGRAETQYF,TRBV7-8,.,.,TRBJ2-5
TGTGCCAGCAGCTCGACTAGCGGCCCGTACAATGAGCAGTTCTTC,CASSSTSGPYNEQFF,TRBV6-4,TRBD2,few,TRBJ2-1
TGTGCCAGCAGCTTAGGACTAGGCGGTTACGAGCAGTACTTC,CASSLGLGGYEQYF,TRBV7-2,.,.,TRBJ2-7
TGTGCCAGCAGCCCCGGGTGGAACCGCGAGCAGTACTTC,CASSPGWNREQYF,TRBV11-3,.,.,TRBJ2-7
TGTGCCAGCAGCTTTCCCAGAAGCACAGATACGCAGTATTTT,CASSFPRSTDTQYF,TRBV5-4,.,.,TRBJ2-3
TGTGCCAGCAGTTTATACCCAGGGGTACAAGAGACCCAGTACTTC,CASSLYPGVQETQYF,TRBV27,.,.,TRBJ2-5
TGTGCTAGTGGTTTGGCACCATCTCCTAATGAGCAGTTCTTC,CASGLAPSPNEQFF,TRBV12-5,.,.,TRBJ2-1
TGTGCCAGCAGCTTGGATGGGGGAACCCCCGGTTTGGGAAACATTCAGTACTTC,CASSLDGGTPGLGNIQYF,TRBV5-6,.,many,TRBJ2-4
TGCGCCAGCAGCGGTGGACTAGCGGGCTCCTACGAGCAGTACTTC,CASSGGLAGSYEQYF,TRBV5-1,TRBD2,.,TRBJ2-7
TGTGCCAGCAGGGGAAGGACAGGGCGTGAAAAACTGTTTTTT,CASRGRTGREKLFF,TRBV28,TRBD1,.,TRBJ1-4
TGTGCCAGCAGCTTAAGAGGACCGCGCGAGCAGTACTTC,CASSLRGPREQYF,TRBV7-6,.,.,TRBJ2-7